The next 32 T cell receptor beta chains were all read from a single sample in a study of Tregs in tolerant kidney transplant recipients. Clones were read by immunoSEQ multiplex PCR, and TCRdb kept only the in-frame ones, dropping some. The data show under 100,000 clones, around 94% seen once. Sequencing used CD8+ T cells from blood. These TCRs come from a human donor in good health.

V is TRBV15 and J is TRBJ2-7, with 14 bases lining up with TRBD2. The V gene's germline CDR1 is LNHNV and CDR2 YYDKDF (reference sequence). The V segment lost 5 bases and the J segment 6 bases; nucleotides outside the gene matches: 9. CDR3 length: 16 residues. The CDR3 DNA sequence: TGTGCCACCAGCCACGTTAAAGGACTAGCGGGGGGCGAGCAGTACTTC. It is translated as CATSHVKGLAGGEQYF.

This chain links TRBV29-1 with TRBJ1-1, with D perhaps matching TRBD1 (5 bases). The CDR3 covers 15 residues. The germline CDR1 and CDR2 sequences are SQVTM and ANQGSEA. The V and J ends lost 1 base and 1 base respectively, with 13 bases between them. The CDR3 DNA reads as TGCAGCGTTGAAGGAGTGTTGGGGCAGAACACTGAAGCTTTCTTT. As protein: CSVEGVLGQNTEAFF.

The rearrangement links TRBV7-3 to TRBJ2-7; 8 bases match TRBD1. J gave up 4 bases and V 5 bases, and 10 bases lay outside the gene matches. Germline V lookup: CDR1 SGHTA, CDR2 FQGTGA. The CDR3 runs 15 residues. CDR3 DNA: TGTGCCAGCAGCATACAGGGGGTGATTAGGTACGAGCAGTACTTC. Its translation: CASSIQGVIRYEQYF.

The chain combines TRBV7-9 with TRBJ2-7; 8 bases map to TRBD1. Trimming cost V 10 bases and J 1 base; bases outside gene matches: 12. This CDR3 has 15 residues. Germline loops: CDR1 SEHNR, CDR2 FQNEAQ (reference sequence). The chain's CDR3 is CATRARDRPSYEQYF. CDR3 DNA: TGTGCCACCCGGGCTCGGGACAGGCCATCCTACGAGCAGTACTTC.

This clone was seen a single time. CDR3 region: CAIRSTGAFSGANVLTF. CDR3 coding DNA: TGTGCCATCAGATCTACAGGGGCCTTCTCTGGGGCCAACGTCCTGACTTTC. This chain uses TRBV10-3 with TRBJ2-6, with 7 bases fitting TRBD1. Germline assignment: CDR1 ENHRY and CDR2 SYGVKD. The CDR3 sequence is 17 residues long. Trimming cost V 6 bases and J 0 bases; bases outside gene matches: 8.

This chain uses TRBV6-5 with TRBJ2-7; no definite D call. Germline V gene data show CDR1 as MNHEY and CDR2 as SVGAGI. The CDR3 runs 11 residues. V was trimmed by 10 bases and J by 0 bases, leaving 7 bases between them. CDR3 sequence (DNA): TGTGCCACCGGGTCCTCCTACGAGCAGTACTTC. Amino acid sequence: CATGSSYEQYF.

The genes are TRBV10-3 and TRBJ1-6; no reliable D call. Germline lookup yields CDR1 ENHRY and CDR2 SYGVKD. The V and J ends lost 5 bases and 7 bases respectively, with 9 bases between them. The CDR3 totals 13 residues. This CDR3 reads CAISYKGNSPLHF. The CDR3 nucleotides are TGTGCCATCAGTTACAAGGGCAATTCACCCCTCCACTTT.

CDR3 DNA: TGTGCCAGCAGCTTAGAAGGACAGACATCATGGGGCTACACCTTC. It encodes CASSLEGQTSWGYTF. V and J are TRBV7-9 and TRBJ1-2; TRBD1 might be the D (6 bases). CDR3 size: 15 residues. Germline V CDR1 and CDR2: SEHNR, FQNEAQ (reference sequence). V lost 1 base to trimming and J lost 8 bases, with 17 bases between them.

This clone was counted between two and nine times. The genes are TRBV7-9 and TRBJ2-3; D perhaps matches TRBD1 (6 bases). Germline-derived CDR1 and CDR2 are SEHNR and FQNEAQ (reference sequence). The CDR3 is made up of 17 amino acids. Trimming left V 5 bases short and J 5 bases short, with 23 bases between. This CDR3 is CASSRPKRGIRGDTQYF. The CDR3 DNA sequence: TGTGCCAGCAGCCGACCCAAGAGGGGGATCAGGGGAGATACGCAGTATTTT.

This clone was observed a single time. V usage is TRBV20-1 and J usage is TRBJ2-5; no reliable D call. The V gene's germline CDR1 is DFQATT and CDR2 SNEGSKA (reference sequence). The CDR3 totals 10 residues. V was cut by 7 bases and J by 3 bases, with 6 bases left in between. The CDR3 sequence: CSDPKETQYF. CDR3 nucleotide sequence: TGCAGTGACCCAAAAGAGACCCAGTACTTC.

This chain connects TRBV10-1 to TRBJ2-1, with D possibly matching TRBD2 (5 bases). Trimming removed 2 bases from V and 4 bases from J, with 12 bases in between. The CDR3 sequence is 15 residues long. Looked up from germline, CDR1 is WNHNN and CDR2 is SYGVQD (reference sequence). CDR3 sequence: CASSEIGEGYNEQFF. In nucleotides, the CDR3 is TGCGCCAGCAGTGAGATCGGGGAAGGGTACAATGAGCAGTTCTTC.

The chain has TRBV7-7 and TRBJ2-2; D is perhaps TRBD2 (6 bases). The ends were cut back, 3 bases at V and 4 bases at J, with 9 bases in the middle. The CDR3 is 14 residues long. Germline V CDR1 and CDR2: SSHAT, FNYEAQ (reference sequence). The CDR3 loop reads CASSLGGPTGELFF. CDR3 sequence (DNA): TGTGCCAGCAGCTTGGGGGGTCCCACCGGGGAGCTGTTTTTT.

The chain recombines TRBV30 with TRBJ2-7, with D perhaps matching TRBD1 or TRBD2 (6 bases each). The CDR3 covers 13 residues. The V gene lost 3 bases and the J gene lost 0 bases, with 9 bases spanning the gap. CDR1 is GTSNPN and CDR2 is SVGIG in the germline V gene (reference sequence). This CDR3 reads CAWRGGRSYEQYF. The CDR3 region has the DNA TGTGCCTGGAGAGGGGGGCGCTCCTACGAGCAGTACTTC.

The gene calls are TRBV18 and TRBJ2-3, with D possibly called TRBD1 or TRBD2 (5 bases each). The CDR3 is 13 amino acids. Looked up from germline, CDR1 is KGHSH and CDR2 is LQKENI. The V end was cut by 8 bases, the J end by 2 bases, with 11 bases between. The DNA for the CDR3 is TGTGCCAGCCGGGGCAGAGACACAGATACGCAGTATTTT. Residues: CASRGRDTDTQYF.

V and J are TRBV6-6 and TRBJ1-4; no clear D gene. This CDR3 has 15 residues. Between the trimmed V and J ends, which lost 4 bases and 0 bases, there was a span of 9 bases. Per the germline V gene, CDR1 is MNHNY and CDR2 is SVGAGI (reference sequence). In DNA form, the CDR3 reads TGTGCCAGCAGTTCCTTACCATCAACTAATGAAAAACTGTTTTTT. Its protein is CASSSLPSTNEKLFF.

V usage is TRBV25-1 and J usage is TRBJ1-6; possibly TRBD1 for D (5 bases). Germline V gene sequence: CDR1 MGHDK, CDR2 SYGVNS. The CDR3 length is 16 residues. Trimming removed 6 bases from V and 0 bases from J, with 12 bases in between. The CDR3 nucleotides read TGTGCCAGCAGGACAGCCCCTAACTCCTATAATTCACCCCTCCACTTT. Amino acids: CASRTAPNSYNSPLHF.

The J gene is TRBJ2-3, the V gene TRBV6-1, with unresolved D. From germline, CDR1 is MNHNS and CDR2 SASEGT. V was shortened by 6 bases and J by 0 bases, with 10 bases between the two germline ends. The CDR3 covers 14 residues. The CDR3 is CASSTRDSTDTQYF. In nucleotides, the CDR3 is TGTGCCAGCAGCACCCGCGACAGCACAGATACGCAGTATTTT.

The chain has TRBV30 and TRBJ2-7, with 7 bases identical to TRBD2. J was trimmed by 5 bases and V by 0 bases; bases with no gene match: 13. CDR1 and CDR2 from the germline V gene are GTSNPN and SVGIG (reference sequence). This CDR3 spans 16 amino acids. Here the CDR3 DNA reads TGTGCCTGGAGTGTAAGCCCAGGCGGGAGCAGTAACGAGCAGTACTTC. This translates into CAWSVSPGGSSNEQYF.

DNA of the CDR3: TGCGCCAGCAGCTTGGCATTTATAAGCGGGTATAGCACAGATACGCAGTATTTT. Encoded protein: CASSLAFISGYSTDTQYF. The chain is built from TRBV5-1 and TRBJ2-3; possible D gene TRBD2, 6 bases. The ends were cut back, 0 bases at V and 0 bases at J, with 17 bases in the middle. The CDR3 totals 18 residues. The V gene's germline CDR1 is SGHRS and CDR2 YFSETQ.

The chain has TRBV25-1 and TRBJ1-1, with D possibly matching TRBD1 (5 bases). The CDR3 is 15 residues long. Per the germline V gene, CDR1 is MGHDK and CDR2 is SYGVNS. Trimming cost V 1 base and J 4 bases, with 13 bases left between them. Written as DNA, the CDR3 is TGTGCCAGCAGTGAATTAAAAAAGGGGACCACTGAAGCTTTCTTT. Protein sequence: CASSELKKGTTEAFF.

This chain uses TRBV6-5 with TRBJ2-5, with D possibly being TRBD1 (6 bases). The CDR3 contains 11 residues. Trimming shortened V by 8 bases and J by 5 bases, and 9 bases separated the two germline ends. The germline gives CDR1 MNHEY, CDR2 SVGAGI. CDR3 in amino acids: CASGQGETQYF. DNA of the CDR3: TGTGCCAGCGGCCAGGGGGAGACCCAGTACTTC.

The chain links TRBV4-1 to TRBJ1-1; the D is unclear. V was pared by 1 base and J by 0 bases, with 6 bases between. The germline V gene encodes CDR1 MGHRA and CDR2 YSYEKL. This CDR3 comprises 14 residues. CDR3 DNA: TGCGCCAGCAGCCAAGCAGCTATGAACACTGAAGCTTTCTTT. It encodes CASSQAAMNTEAFF.

This chain uses TRBV30 with TRBJ2-2; D remains unclear. V was shortened by 4 bases and J by 1 base, with 7 bases between the two germline ends. The CDR3 extends over 13 amino acids. Per the germline V gene, CDR1 is GTSNPN and CDR2 is SVGIG (reference sequence). The CDR3 DNA sequence: TGTGCCTGGACCGCAATGAACACCGGGGAGCTGTTTTTT. It is translated as CAWTAMNTGELFF.

The chain is built from TRBV7-9 and TRBJ2-1; D possibly matches TRBD1 or TRBD2 (6 bases each). This CDR3 spans 15 amino acids. Deletions cut 1 base from V and 3 bases from J, with 10 bases between. Germline lookup yields CDR1 SEHNR and CDR2 FQNEAQ (reference sequence). CDR3 bases: TGTGCCAGCAGCTTAGGCGGAGGGGGCTACAATGAGCAGTTCTTC. This translates into CASSLGGGGYNEQFF.

The V gene is TRBV4-1, the J gene TRBJ2-7; D might be TRBD2 (5 bases). The CDR3 has 14 amino acids. The V end was cut by 4 bases, the J end by 2 bases, with 12 bases between. Germline V lookup: CDR1 MGHRA, CDR2 YSYEKL. The CDR3 spells CASSLGLSTYEQYF. The CDR3, as DNA: TGCGCCAGCAGCCTAGGACTCTCCACCTACGAGCAGTACTTC.

This clone was counted once. The rearrangement joins TRBV7-3 to TRBJ2-1, with D maybe TRBD2 (6 bases). Looked up from germline, CDR1 is SGHTA and CDR2 is FQGTGA. The CDR3 covers 16 residues. Trimming removed 6 bases from V and 1 base from J, with 16 bases in between. CDR3 DNA: TGTGCCAGCAGTCCTATCGGGGGAGGATCCTACAATGAGCAGTTCTTC. Translated, it gives CASSPIGGGSYNEQFF.

V usage is TRBV18 and J usage is TRBJ2-1, with TRBD2 as a possible D gene (5 bases). V was pared by 10 bases and J by 7 bases, with 23 bases between. Germline-derived CDR1 and CDR2 are KGHSH and LQKENI. CDR3 size: 15 residues. The CDR3 coding sequence is TGTGCCACCGAGAGGGTTGACTACCCGCTTAATGAGCAGTTCTTC. Translation: CATERVDYPLNEQFF. Complete variable domain (other parts from reference TRBV18 and TRBJ2-1): NAGVMQNPRHLVRRRGQEARLRCSPMKGHSHVYWYRQLPEEGLKFMVYLQKENIIDESGMPKERFSAEFPKEGPSILRIQQVVRGDSAAYFCATERVDYPLNEQFFGPGTRLTVL.

The chain combines TRBV5-6 with TRBJ2-2; weak D call: TRBD2 (6 bases). Trimming removed 2 bases at V and 6 bases at J, with 8 bases between. Germline V gene data show CDR1 as SGHDT and CDR2 as YYEEEE. This CDR3 is built from 13 residues. DNA of the CDR3: TGTGCCAGCAGCTTCGGGGGTGCCGGGGAGCTGTTTTTT. Translated: CASSFGGAGELFF.

The rearrangement links TRBV10-3 to TRBJ1-1, with a possible D match to TRBD1 (6 bases). Germline CDR1 is ENHRY and CDR2 is SYGVKD. V lost 3 bases and J 6 bases, leaving 17 bases between the germline ends. This CDR3 comprises 15 residues. The CDR3 DNA follows: TGTGCCATCAGTGACTGGGAAGGGGGGGTGGCTGAAGCTTTCTTT. It yields the protein CAISDWEGGVAEAFF.

The CDR3 here is CASSQEAGVVQPQHF. CDR3 DNA: TGCGCCAGCAGCCAAGAGGCAGGGGTCGTACAGCCCCAGCATTTT. This chain links TRBV4-1 with TRBJ1-5, with D perhaps TRBD1 (6 bases). From germline, CDR1 is MGHRA and CDR2 YSYEKL. The CDR3 contains 15 residues. Trimming took off 0 bases at V and 7 bases at J, with 13 bases between the two ends.

The CDR3 DNA sequence: TGTGCCAGCAGCACGGCGACCGGACAGGGGTACTATGGCTACACCTTC. Encoded protein: CASSTATGQGYYGYTF. The V and J genes are TRBV5-4 and TRBJ1-2; 9 nucleotides align to TRBD1. Germline-derived CDR1 and CDR2 are SGHNT and YYREEE (reference sequence). Unmatched junction bases numbered 10, after V lost 4 bases and J lost 3 bases. This CDR3 contains 16 residues.

The chain carries TRBV27 and TRBJ2-1, with TRBD2 identical over 7 bases. The CDR3 consists of 16 residues. With 4 bases clipped from V and 3 bases from J, the junction kept 9 bases outside the gene matches. Looked up from germline, CDR1 is MNHEY and CDR2 is SMNVEV (reference sequence). This CDR3 reads CASSSTAGEVYNEQFF. In nucleotides, the CDR3 is TGTGCCAGCAGTTCCACGGCGGGAGAGGTCTACAATGAGCAGTTCTTC.